This record looks at one T cell receptor beta chain sequence and its context. These data originate in a study of blood T cell repertoires in COVID-19. Per the germline V gene, CDR1 is SGHTA and CDR2 is FQGTGA. Trimming took off 6 bases at V and 5 bases at J, with 12 bases between the two ends. The CDR3 extends over 13 amino acids. Profiling relied on immunoSEQ multiplex PCR, and the TCRdb table lists in-frame clones only, not all of them. The top ten hold approximately 22% of the sample, which has approximately 100,000 clones, less than 85% seen once. This TCR derives from a man between 65 and 85 years old with active or convalescent COVID-19. The sequenced material came from peripheral blood. The J gene is TRBJ2-3, the V gene TRBV7-3; D may be TRBD1 (7 bases). CDR3 residues: CASSSGGRDTQYF. As DNA, the CDR3 is TGTGCCAGCAGTTCAGGGGGGCGAGATACGCAGTATTTT.